This T cell receptor (beta chain) was profiled in a study of shared clonotypes between healthy human individuals. Sequencing used immunoSEQ multiplex PCR; TCRdb keeps in-frame clones, though not all of them. The sample holds roughly 2 million clones; 85% to 95% are singletons and the top ten take roughly 0.13%. The CDR3 spans 14 residues. V gave up 3 bases and J gave up 1 base, with 4 bases separating them. CDR1 is KGHSH and CDR2 is LQKENI in the germline V gene. Remarks on this clone: Other DNA sequences in this specimen translate into the identical CDR3.

Source material: naive CD4+ T cells sorted from blood. Indicated subset: CD45RA+ positively selected. The sequence came from a man aged 18 to 29 in good health. V is TRBV18 and J is TRBJ1-6; D remains unclear. The CDR3 reads CASSPGSYNSPLHF. The CDR3 DNA sequence: TGTGCCAGCTCACCGGGATCCTATAATTCACCCCTCCACTTT.